This TCR beta chain came from a study of cytotoxic CD8 clonotypes in ibrutinib-treated CLL. The method was immunoSEQ multiplex PCR; TCRdb's version includes in-frame clones alone and lacks a portion of them. The profile shows 150,000 or so clones, 79% of them singletons. V was pared by 4 bases and J by 7 bases, with 9 bases of the junction left unmatched. Germline CDR1 and CDR2: MDHEN and SYDVKM. The CDR3 has 14 residues. The study, taken as a whole, reports: At progression, clonality fell back toward baseline after rising at ibrutinib response.

This clone was seen more than once but under ten times. Its cognate antigen is unknown. The chain carries TRBV28 and TRBJ1-2; 7 bases map to TRBD1. The starting material was PBMCs, obtained after 12 months of ibrutinib treatment. This TCR was sampled from a human donor with chronic lymphocytic leukemia. The CDR3 DNA reads as TGTGCCAGCAGTTACGCCGACAGGGCGTTTGGCTACACCTTC. Translation gives CASSYADRAFGYTF.